This TCR beta chain was identified during a study of graft-versus-host responses after intestinal transplantation. About the study: Recipients had transplants, and these were multivisceral, liver-intestinal, or isolated intestinal. Induction using anti-thymocyte globulin, followed by tacrolimus and steroids for 2 to 4 years, was given to all recipients.

The trim removed 2 bases at V and 4 bases at J, leaving 4 bases unmatched. This CDR3 is built from 14 residues. The germline V gene has CDR1 SNHLY and CDR2 FYNNEI. Overall study results and limits: Marrow from the recipient contained GvH clones, some of which had appeared first in ileum or blood.

Profiled with immunoSEQ multiplex PCR; TCRdb holds only in-frame clones, not every one. This sample has about 96,000 clones; roughly 90% occur once, and the top ten carry less than 0.4%. This clone was detected only once. The target antigen is unknown. The material was unstimulated CD4+ T cells sorted from spleen or lymph node cells, obtained before intestinal transplant. V is TRBV2 and J is TRBJ1-2, with 7 positions matching TRBD1. The clonotype was recovered from a human donor who received an intestinal transplant. The CDR3: CASSESGGGYGYTF. CDR3 nucleotides: TGTGCCAGCAGTGAATCAGGGGGAGGCTATGGCTACACCTTC. Full variable domain (remainder filled in from reference TRBV2 and TRBJ1-2): EPEVTQTPSHQVTQMGQEVILRCVPISNHLYFYWYRQILGQKVEFLVSFYNNEISEKSEIFDDQFSVERPDGSNFTLKIRSTKLEDSAMYFCASSESGGGYGYTFGSGTRLTVV.